Presented here are 19 T cell receptor beta chains from one specimen sequenced in a study of control samples from healthy donors and cancer patients. The protocol was immunoSEQ multiplex PCR, while the TCRdb copy is restricted to in-frame clones and leaves out a portion. Of some 66,000 clones listed, 65% to 90% are singletons. The material sequenced was blood. Receptors originate from a middle-aged man in good health.

This clone was detected a few times. The chain has TRBV20-1 and TRBJ1-1, with 7 nucleotides matching TRBD1. The V gene end was trimmed by 5 bases and the J gene end by 9 bases; junction bases not matched to a gene: 3. This CDR3 has 10 amino acids. Germline CDR1 and CDR2: DFQATT and SNEGSKA (reference sequence). The DNA for the CDR3 is TGCAGTGCTCCACAGGGGAAAGCTTTCTTT. Its translation is CSAPQGKAFF.

This clone has ten or more counts. The chain carries TRBV7-2 and TRBJ2-2; 13 positions agree with TRBD2. The CDR3 has 18 amino acids. Unmatched junction bases numbered 13, after V lost 5 bases and J lost 7 bases. CDR1 SGHTA and CDR2 FQGNSA come from the germline V gene. The CDR3 coding sequence is TGTGCCAGCAGCCAAACTCGGGGACTAGCGGGAAGGATCGGGGAGCTGTTTTTT. Translation: CASSQTRGLAGRIGELFF.

This chain joins TRBV9 and TRBJ2-7; D tentatively reads TRBD1 or TRBD2 (5 bases each). The CDR3 is 14 amino acids. V was trimmed by 2 bases and J by 2 bases, leaving 11 bases between them. Germline values: CDR1 SGDLS, CDR2 YYNGEE. CDR3 nucleotide sequence: TGTGCCAGCAGCGTTCGGGACGGACCCTACGAGCAGTACTTC. Translation gives CASSVRDGPYEQYF.

The chain is built from TRBV28 and TRBJ1-2, with 9 bases identical to TRBD1. The CDR3 runs 13 residues. Trimming at V came to 4 bases and at J to 7 bases, leaving 4 bases not matched to a gene. Germline CDR1 is MDHEN and CDR2 is SYDVKM. This chain's CDR3 is CASSWDRVSGYTF. CDR3 DNA sequence: TGTGCCAGCAGTTGGGACAGGGTTAGTGGCTACACCTTC.

The V and J genes are TRBV19 and TRBJ1-5, with a weak D call TRBD1 (5 bases). Germline V CDR1 and CDR2: LNHDA, SQIVND (reference sequence). The germline V and J ends were trimmed by 7 bases and 2 bases, with 12 bases remaining between them. CDR3 length equals 14 residues. In nucleotides, the CDR3 is TGTGCCAGTATGCAGGGAACCGGCAATCAGCCCCAGCATTTT. Translated, it gives CASMQGTGNQPQHF.

The chain combines TRBV4-3 with TRBJ2-7; D tentatively fits TRBD1 or TRBD2 (6 bases each). Trimming cost V 0 bases and J 6 bases, with 15 bases left between them. This CDR3 has 15 residues. The germline V gene encodes CDR1 LGHNA and CDR2 YSLEER. CDR3 sequence: CASSQEWGALTEQYF. The CDR3 region has the DNA TGCGCCAGCAGCCAAGAGTGGGGGGCCCTCACCGAGCAGTACTTC.

The J gene is TRBJ2-3, the V gene TRBV6-5; perhaps TRBD1 as D (5 bases). Germline V gene sequence: CDR1 MNHEY, CDR2 SVGAGI. Trimming removed 6 bases from V and 2 bases from J, with 12 bases in between. CDR3 length: 14 amino acids. The CDR3 reads CASRDTGNTDTQYF. The CDR3 coding sequence is TGTGCCAGCAGGGACACTGGAAACACAGATACGCAGTATTTT.

The gene calls are TRBV14 and TRBJ2-5; D remains ambiguous. With 3 bases removed from V and 5 bases from J, the gap between germline ends came to 13 bases. CDR3 length: 14 amino acids. CDR1 is SGHDN, CDR2 FVKESK, per germline. The CDR3 DNA follows: TGTGCCAGCAGCCACGGCTTCTTCAGGGAGACCCAGTACTTC. It encodes CASSHGFFRETQYF. The full variable domain, with the rest looked up from reference TRBV14 and TRBJ2-5, is EAGVTQFPSHSVIEKGQTVTLRCDPISGHDNLYWYRRVMGKEIKFLLHFVKESKQDESGMPNNRFLAERTGGTYSTLKVQPAELEDSGVYFCASSHGFFRETQYFGPGTRLLVL.

The chain couples TRBV5-5 to TRBJ1-2; D remains unclear. In germline, CDR1 is SGHKS, CDR2 YYEKEE (reference sequence). This CDR3 is 17 amino acids long. V was trimmed by 1 base and J by 0 bases, leaving 16 bases between them. The CDR3 region is CASSLSLGFASNYGYTF. DNA for the CDR3: TGTGCCAGCAGCTTGTCGTTAGGGTTCGCCTCTAACTATGGCTACACCTTC.

This clone occurred once. The CDR3 spells CASSTSSREGTF. The CDR3 region has the DNA TGTGCCAGCAGCACGTCTTCAAGGGAAGGCACCTTC. The rearrangement links TRBV28 to TRBJ1-2; unclear D gene. Germline CDR1 is MDHEN and CDR2 is SYDVKM. This CDR3 region has 12 residues. Trimming stripped 6 bases from V and 13 bases from J, with 18 bases between.

The gene calls are TRBV29-1 and TRBJ2-2; 9 bases are shared with TRBD2. The CDR3 loop spans 15 amino acids. The V gene's germline CDR1 is SQVTM and CDR2 ANQGSEA. J lost 5 bases, V lost 4 bases, and 8 bases had no gene match. CDR3 coding DNA: TGCAGCGTTGCGGTAGCGGGAGCGGAGACCGGGGAGCTGTTTTTT. Its protein product is CSVAVAGAETGELFF.

This clone was seen a single time. V usage is TRBV7-2 and J usage is TRBJ1-6; D is perhaps TRBD1 (5 bases). V was pared by 0 bases and J by 8 bases, with 5 bases between. The CDR3 length is 13 residues. Germline V lookup: CDR1 SGHTA, CDR2 FQGNSA. The CDR3 DNA follows: TGTGCCAGCAGCTTAGCGACAGATTCACCCCTCCACTTT. This sequence encodes CASSLATDSPLHF.

This clone has just a few counts. DNA for the CDR3: TGTGCCAGCAGCTTGAAAAGGGGGCGCGTCTACGAGCAGTACTTC. This encodes CASSLKRGRVYEQYF. The rearrangement joins TRBV5-4 to TRBJ2-7; 7 positions agree with TRBD1. The CDR3 contains 15 residues. Trimming at V came to 1 base and at J to 3 bases, leaving 7 bases not matched to a gene. CDR1 is SGHNT and CDR2 is YYREEE in the germline V gene (reference sequence).

This chain joins TRBV27 and TRBJ2-3, with D maybe TRBD2 (6 bases). V was shortened by 0 bases and J by 1 base, with 14 bases between the two germline ends. The CDR3 length is 17 residues. Germline V gives CDR1 MNHEY, CDR2 SMNVEV (reference sequence). The CDR3 here is CASSLSIGGGGTDTQYF. The CDR3 DNA sequence: TGTGCCAGCAGTTTATCTATAGGAGGCGGGGGCACAGATACGCAGTATTTT.

This clone was counted once. At the DNA level, this CDR3 is encoded by other sequences in the same sample as well. The J gene is TRBJ1-1, the V gene TRBV30; 8 bases agree with TRBD1. J lost 1 base, V lost 3 bases, and 4 bases had no gene match. CDR3 size: 14 residues. Germline loops: CDR1 GTSNPN, CDR2 SVGIG (reference sequence). The CDR3 bases are TGTGCCTGGAGGGGGGACAGGAGGAACACTGAAGCTTTCTTT. Translating gives CAWRGDRRNTEAFF.

The chain carries TRBV27 and TRBJ2-2; D call uncertain. Trimming cost V 0 bases and J 5 bases, with 1 base left between them. This CDR3 contains 12 residues. The germline CDR1 and CDR2 sequences are MNHEY and SMNVEV (reference sequence). The CDR3 protein is CASSLSTGELFF. The DNA of the CDR3 is TGTGCCAGCAGTTTATCGACCGGGGAGCTGTTTTTT.

V gene TRBV3-1 (or the pseudogene TRBV3-2) combines with J gene TRBJ2-7, with TRBD2 as a possible D gene (5 bases). Per the germline V gene, CDR1 is LGHDT and CDR2 is YNNKEL (reference sequence). This CDR3 region has 15 residues. Trimming left V 7 bases short and J 3 bases short, with 19 bases between. The CDR3 DNA reads as TGTGCCAGCACCAAAAGGGAAGTCGGAGGCTACGAGCAGTACTTC. The encoded protein is CASTKREVGGYEQYF.

This chain joins TRBV18 and TRBJ1-1, with D possibly TRBD1 on 5 matching bases. V dropped 5 bases and J dropped 3 bases, with 16 bases sitting between them. CDR3 length: 15 amino acids. Germline lookup yields CDR1 KGHSH and CDR2 LQKENI. CDR3 loop: CASSSRRGVDTEAFF. Here the CDR3 DNA reads TGTGCCAGCTCATCACGGAGGGGAGTAGACACTGAAGCTTTCTTT.

This clone was seen a single time. The gene calls are TRBV15 and TRBJ2-1; 7 positions agree with TRBD2. Germline values: CDR1 LNHNV, CDR2 YYDKDF (reference sequence). The CDR3 has 15 residues. V dropped 8 bases and J dropped 2; count of bases not matched to a gene: 9. CDR3 in DNA: TGTGCCACCTCGCGATCGGGGGGTACCTACAATGAGCAGTTCTTC. This gives the protein CATSRSGGTYNEQFF. Full variable domain (rest looked up from reference TRBV15 and TRBJ2-1): DAMVIQNPRYQVTQFGKPVTLSCSQTLNHNVMYWYQQKSSQAPKLLFHYYDKDFNNEADTPDNFQSRRPNTSFCFLDIRSPGLGDTAMYLCATSRSGGTYNEQFFGPGTRLTVL.